These 10 T cell receptor beta chains came from one sample sequenced in a study of shared clonotypes between healthy human individuals. Repertoires were generated with immunoSEQ multiplex PCR, while TCRdb's copy carries only in-frame clones and drops some. There are about 1,800,000 clones in the sample; approximately 94% occur only once, and more than 0.9% lies in the top ten. CD45RO-negative, CCR7-selected cells formed the naive CD8 fraction, which excluded terminally differentiated effector memory CD45RA+ cells. The sequencing input was naive CD8+ T cells sorted from blood. All receptors come from a man between 18 and 29 years old in good health.

The chain combines TRBV4-1 with TRBJ2-1, with D possibly matching TRBD2 (7 bases). The length of the CDR3 is 17 residues. V dropped 2 bases and J dropped 9 bases, with 23 bases sitting between them. The germline gives CDR1 MGHRA, CDR2 YSYEKL. The DNA for the CDR3 is TGCGCCAGCAGCCAACGGGGGGCGGGCGGGAGAACGATTGAGCAGTTCTTC. This codes for CASSQRGAGGRTIEQFF.

The chain recombines TRBV19 with TRBJ2-1; D is undetermined. Trimming stripped 5 bases from V and 4 bases from J, with 12 bases between. CDR1 is LNHDA and CDR2 is SQIVND in the germline V gene (reference sequence). CDR3 size: 14 residues. In DNA form, the CDR3 reads TGTGCCAGTAGTGAAAATGGGAAGTACAATGAGCAGTTCTTC. This codes for CASSENGKYNEQFF.

This chain connects TRBV28 to TRBJ2-7; a weak D match, TRBD2 (5 bases). Germline values: CDR1 MDHEN, CDR2 SYDVKM. CDR3 length: 13 residues. V lost 5 bases to trimming and J lost 6 bases, with 14 bases between them. CDR3 loop: CASSPSWTLEQYF. The CDR3 DNA reads TGTGCCAGCAGTCCTTCCTGGACTCTCGAGCAGTACTTC.

The V call is TRBV4-1, the J call TRBJ2-7; the D gene is possibly TRBD1 (5 bases). The V end was cut by 2 bases, the J end by 0 bases, with 8 bases between. This CDR3 has 14 amino acids. CDR1 is MGHRA, CDR2 YSYEKL, per germline. Here the CDR3 DNA reads TGCGCCAGCAGCCAACGACAGTTCTCCTACGAGCAGTACTTC. It encodes CASSQRQFSYEQYF.

The chain combines TRBV7-8 with TRBJ2-1, with TRBD1 matching over 11 bases. CDR1 is SGHVS and CDR2 is FQNEAQ in the germline V gene. The CDR3 has 17 amino acids. The V segment lost 2 bases and the J segment 8 bases; nucleotides outside the gene matches: 11. The CDR3: CASSLFTGTGGLDEQFF. The CDR3 DNA follows: TGTGCCAGCAGCTTATTCACCGGGACAGGGGGACTCGATGAGCAGTTCTTC.

The genes are TRBV5-6 and TRBJ2-7; possibly TRBD1 for D (6 bases). Deletions cut 0 bases from V and 6 bases from J, with 16 bases between. Germline values: CDR1 SGHDT, CDR2 YYEEEE. The CDR3 is 15 amino acids. CDR3 sequence (DNA): TGTGCCAGCAGCTTGGCCGGGCAGGGGAGAGGCGAGCAGTACTTC. Encoded protein: CASSLAGQGRGEQYF. Based on the CDR3 plus reference TRBV5-6 and TRBJ2-7, the full variable domain is DAGVTQSPTHLIKTRGQQVTLRCSPKSGHDTVSWYQQALGQGPQFIFQYYEEEERQRGNFPDRFSGHQFPNYSSELNVNALLLGDSALYLCASSLAGQGRGEQYFGPGTRLTVT.

V is TRBV30 and J is TRBJ2-7; 7 bases are shared with TRBD1. Per germline, CDR1 GTSNPN and CDR2 SVGIG (reference sequence). V trimming: 2 bases; J trimming: 3 bases; junction bases outside the gene matches: 4. This CDR3 spans 13 amino acids. The CDR3, as DNA: TGTGCCTGGAGTCCCGGGACAGACTACGAGCAGTACTTC. It is translated as CAWSPGTDYEQYF.

The V gene is TRBV6-1, the J gene TRBJ2-7; 9 bases map to TRBD2. The CDR3 is made up of 16 amino acids. V shed 2 bases and J 0 bases; nucleotides not matched to a gene: 5. The germline gives CDR1 MNHNS, CDR2 SASEGT. CDR3 nucleotides: TGTGCCAGCAGTGAACTCTCTAGCGGGACCTCCTACGAGCAGTACTTC. This sequence encodes CASSELSSGTSYEQYF.

The chain is built from TRBV5-1 and TRBJ2-7; D is unclear. This CDR3 is 13 amino acids long. V was cut by 0 bases and J by 5 bases, with 9 bases left in between. Germline lookup yields CDR1 SGHRS and CDR2 YFSETQ. The CDR3 DNA reads TGCGCCAGCAGCTTGGATCCCGAGAACGAGCAGTACTTC. It is translated as CASSLDPENEQYF.

This chain joins TRBV27 and TRBJ2-7; TRBD1 aligns across 11 bases. The CDR3 runs to 14 residues. Germline trimming cut 8 bases from V and 2 bases from J; bases unmatched to any gene: 5. Germline V CDR1 and CDR2: MNHEY, SMNVEV (reference sequence). The CDR3 protein is CASGPGQGAYEQYF. CDR3 DNA sequence: TGTGCCAGCGGTCCGGGACAGGGGGCCTACGAGCAGTACTTC.